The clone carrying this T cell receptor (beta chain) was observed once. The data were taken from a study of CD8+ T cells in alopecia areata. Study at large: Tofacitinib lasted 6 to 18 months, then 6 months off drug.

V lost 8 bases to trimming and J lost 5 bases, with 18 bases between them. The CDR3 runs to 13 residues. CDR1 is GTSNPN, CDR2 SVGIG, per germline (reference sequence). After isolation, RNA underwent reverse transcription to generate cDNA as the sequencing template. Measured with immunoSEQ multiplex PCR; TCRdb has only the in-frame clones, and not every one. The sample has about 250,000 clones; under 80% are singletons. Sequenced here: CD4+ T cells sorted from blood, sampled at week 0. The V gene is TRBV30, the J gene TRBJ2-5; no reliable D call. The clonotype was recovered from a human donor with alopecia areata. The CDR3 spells CAGSHRFGETQYF. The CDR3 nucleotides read TGTGCCGGTTCACATCGGTTCGGGGAGACCCAGTACTTC.